This T cell receptor beta chain was recovered during a study of CD8 T cells in ankylosing spondylitis. The study, taken as a whole, reports: There were earlier reports of some motif variants in reactive arthritis synovial fluid and blood. Made up of under ten highly homologous variants, a TCR beta motif appeared characteristic of ankylosing spondylitis blood. In ankylosing spondylitis patients, matched synovial fluid reportedly showed significant enrichment of disease-linked clones.

The table lists this clonotype with many counts. What it binds is not known. CDR3 length: 15 amino acids. CDR1 and CDR2 from the germline V gene are DFQATT and SNEGSKA (reference sequence). The V end was cut by 6 bases, the J end by 0 bases, with 17 bases between. For TCR beta, libraries came from quantitative 5'-RACE with molecular barcodes. TCRdb called the 5' RACE reads again in MiXCR, with one record for every CDR3 protein. The repertoire holds 350,000 or so distinct CDR3 sequences, with around 10% as singletons. The sequence came from a female donor with ankylosing spondylitis or in good health (not recorded which). What was sequenced was blood, either unsorted or a sorted T cell fraction (not recorded which). J is TRBJ1-2 and V is TRBV20-1; D unclear. CDR3 sequence (DNA): TGCAGTGCCCAGCTTACCTTACCGGCTAACTATGGCTACACCTTC. As protein: CSAQLTLPANYGYTF.